This entry lists 31 T cell receptor beta chains sequenced from one sample in a study of T cell changes during pregnancy in multiple sclerosis. Sequenced by immunoSEQ multiplex PCR; TCRdb stores in-frame clones only, minus some. The sample shows approximately 90,000 clones, roughly 94% of them seen only once. This specimen was peripheral blood, taken in the third trimester of pregnancy. These receptors all stem from a female donor with multiple sclerosis, enrolled in a pregnancy study.

The chain carries TRBV27 and TRBJ1-1, with D tentatively TRBD1 (5 bases). CDR3 length: 14 amino acids. Per germline, CDR1 MNHEY and CDR2 SMNVEV (reference sequence). V was cut by 2 bases and J by 5 bases, with 12 bases left in between. As DNA, the CDR3 is TGTGCCAGCAGTTTAGGGGCTGGGGGGACTGAAGCTTTCTTT. This encodes CASSLGAGGTEAFF.

This chain connects TRBV19 to TRBJ2-5; D may be TRBD1 (5 bases). In germline, CDR1 is LNHDA, CDR2 SQIVND (reference sequence). The CDR3 runs to 16 residues. V was cut by 5 bases and J by 2 bases, with 18 bases left in between. Here the CDR3 DNA reads TGTGCCAGTAGTCCGCTGCCCCTGGGGCCTCAAGAGACCCAGTACTTC. Translating gives CASSPLPLGPQETQYF.

The J gene is TRBJ2-1, the V gene TRBV5-4; D might be TRBD2 (5 bases). V was pared by 4 bases and J by 6 bases, with 11 bases between. Germline V gene sequence: CDR1 SGHNT, CDR2 YYREEE (reference sequence). The CDR3 totals 13 residues. For the CDR3, the DNA is TGTGCCAGCAGCCCTCGGGGTGCCAATGAGCAGTTCTTC. It specifies CASSPRGANEQFF.

V and J are TRBV6-5 and TRBJ1-2; D not certain. The CDR3 is made up of 13 amino acids. From germline, CDR1 is MNHEY and CDR2 SVGAGI. Between the trimmed V and J ends, which lost 4 bases and 8 bases, there was a span of 14 bases. The CDR3 loop is CASSSTNAGGYTF. CDR3 DNA sequence: TGTGCCAGCAGTTCGACGAATGCCGGGGGCTACACCTTC.

The J gene is TRBJ1-1, the V gene TRBV27, with D possibly being TRBD1 (5 bases). Germline CDR1 MNHEY, CDR2 SMNVEV (reference sequence). V dropped 2 bases and J dropped 3 bases, with 16 bases sitting between them. This CDR3 has 16 amino acids. The CDR3 DNA reads TGTGCCAGCAGTTTACGGGGGGGGGTGGGTGACACTGAAGCTTTCTTT. Translating gives CASSLRGGVGDTEAFF.

The chain couples TRBV19 to TRBJ2-7, with D perhaps TRBD1 (6 bases). Germline V gene lookup returns CDR1 LNHDA and CDR2 SQIVND (reference sequence). The CDR3 totals 14 residues. Trimming shortened V by 5 bases and J by 2 bases, and 13 bases separated the two germline ends. CDR3 residues: CASSHGTYTYEQYF. The CDR3 nucleotides are TGTGCCAGTAGTCATGGGACATACACCTACGAGCAGTACTTC.

This clone was observed once. This sequence joins TRBV7-6 and TRBJ2-7, with D possibly being TRBD2 (7 bases). V lost 5 bases and J 0 bases, leaving 17 bases between the germline ends. This CDR3 contains 16 residues. The germline gives CDR1 SGHVS, CDR2 FNYEAQ. The CDR3 is CASSRHREGGSYEQYF. The CDR3 nucleotides read TGTGCCAGCAGCAGACACAGGGAGGGAGGCTCCTACGAGCAGTACTTC. Complete variable domain (other parts from reference TRBV7-6 and TRBJ2-7): GAGVSQSPRYKVTKRGQDVALRCDPISGHVSLYWYRQALGQGPEFLTYFNYEAQQDKSGLPNDRFSAERPEGSISTLTIQRTEQRDSAMYRCASSRHREGGSYEQYFGPGTRLTVT.

This chain joins TRBV11-2 and TRBJ1-2; D unresolved. V was trimmed by 7 bases and J by 8 bases, leaving 14 bases between them. CDR1 and CDR2 from the germline V gene are SGHAT and FQNNGV. The length of the CDR3 is 12 residues. The CDR3 region has the DNA TGTGCCAGCATCCTACTGACGGGGGGCTACACCTTC. As protein: CASILLTGGYTF. Full variable domain (missing parts from reference TRBV11-2 and TRBJ1-2): EAGVAQSPRYKIIEKRQSVAFWCNPISGHATLYWYQQILGQGPKLLIQFQNNGVVDDSQLPKDRFSAERLKGVDSTLKIQPAKLEDSAVYLCASILLTGGYTFGSGTRLTVV.

This chain joins TRBV5-1 and TRBJ1-1; 9 bases are shared with TRBD1. The germline V gene has CDR1 SGHRS and CDR2 YFSETQ. After removal of 4 bases from V and 5 bases from J, the junction contained 6 bases not matched to a gene. The length of the CDR3 is 14 residues. The CDR3, as DNA: TGCGCCAGCAGCCCCGGACAGGGGCGGACTGAAGCTTTCTTT. The encoded protein is CASSPGQGRTEAFF.

With regard to this clone: The sample carries other DNA sequences with the same CDR3. The chain is built from TRBV9 and TRBJ2-1; 8 nucleotides match TRBD2. The CDR3 consists of 15 residues. CDR1 is SGDLS and CDR2 is YYNGEE in the germline V gene. The junction had 6 bases not matched to a gene; V was cut back by 3 bases and J by 4 bases. As DNA, the CDR3 is TGTGCCAGCAGCGCTACTAGCGGATCTTACAATGAGCAGTTCTTC. Amino acid sequence: CASSATSGSYNEQFF.

The chain links TRBV29-1 to TRBJ2-2; 11 bases align to TRBD2. This CDR3 region has 16 residues. J was trimmed by 2 bases and V by 6 bases; bases with no gene match: 8. Germline V CDR1 and CDR2: SQVTM, ANQGSEA. Here the CDR3 reads CSVEGTSGFNTGELFF. The DNA for the CDR3 is TGCAGCGTGGAGGGGACTAGCGGATTTAACACCGGGGAGCTGTTTTTT.

This chain joins TRBV2 and TRBJ2-7; D may be TRBD2 (5 bases). The CDR3 contains 12 residues. Trimming pared 10 bases from V and 7 bases from J, leaving 17 bases between. Germline lookup yields CDR1 SNHLY and CDR2 FYNNEI. The CDR3 DNA reads TGTGCCACCAGCGGAGAGGAACTAGAGCAGTACTTC. It is translated as CATSGEELEQYF.

The V gene is TRBV6-6, the J gene TRBJ2-1; D is unresolved. V was cut by 2 bases and J by 0 bases, with 5 bases left in between. CDR1 and CDR2 from the germline V gene are MNHNY and SVGAGI (reference sequence). This CDR3 contains 14 residues. For the CDR3, the DNA is TGTGCCAGCAGTTACAGGAGCTCCTACAATGAGCAGTTCTTC. It codes for CASSYRSSYNEQFF.

The chain links TRBV4-2 to TRBJ2-1, with 10 bases aligning to TRBD2. The CDR3 runs to 14 residues. V dropped 4 bases and J dropped 7; count of bases not matched to a gene: 4. From germline, CDR1 is LGHNA and CDR2 YNFKEQ. In DNA form, the CDR3 reads TGTGCCAGCAGCCCGCTAGCGGGAGCGAATGAGCAGTTCTTC. It encodes CASSPLAGANEQFF.

This chain links TRBV30 with TRBJ1-2; tentatively, D is TRBD1 (6 bases). Germline assignment: CDR1 GTSNPN and CDR2 SVGIG (reference sequence). This CDR3 has 13 amino acids. The ends were cut back, 0 bases at V and 7 bases at J, with 12 bases in the middle. The CDR3 spells CAWSVVGAPGYTF. Written as DNA, the CDR3 is TGTGCCTGGAGTGTCGTGGGGGCTCCTGGCTACACCTTC.

CDR3 region: CASRYPTGRTSGANVLTF. The CDR3 DNA follows: TGCGCCAGCAGATATCCGACAGGACGAACCTCTGGGGCCAACGTCCTGACTTTC. This rearrangement joins TRBV23-1 to TRBJ2-6; TRBD1 is a possible D gene (6 bases). TRBV23-1 is noted as an ORF with a role that remains uncertain. This CDR3 spans 18 amino acids. V was shortened by 6 bases and J by 0 bases, with 18 bases between the two germline ends.

V usage is TRBV18 and J usage is TRBJ2-7; maybe TRBD2 (8 bases). Trimming took off 2 bases at V and 2 bases at J, with 25 bases between the two ends. Germline loops: CDR1 KGHSH, CDR2 LQKENI. CDR3 length equals 19 residues. This chain's CDR3 is CASSPGQESLAGPPYEQYF. CDR3 sequence (DNA): TGTGCCAGCTCACCAGGACAGGAGTCCCTAGCGGGCCCTCCCTACGAGCAGTACTTC. Variable domain in full (rest from reference TRBV18 and TRBJ2-7): NAGVMQNPRHLVRRRGQEARLRCSPMKGHSHVYWYRQLPEEGLKFMVYLQKENIIDESGMPKERFSAEFPKEGPSILRIQQVVRGDSAAYFCASSPGQESLAGPPYEQYFGPGTRLTVT.

The table lists this clone with a count of one. This chain joins TRBV5-1 and TRBJ2-7; a weak D match, TRBD2 (6 bases). This CDR3 spans 14 amino acids. With 2 bases removed from V and 0 bases from J, the gap between germline ends came to 9 bases. The germline V gene has CDR1 SGHRS and CDR2 YFSETQ. The CDR3 DNA sequence: TGCGCCAGCAGCTTCTTAGCGGCCTCCTACGAGCAGTACTTC. It is translated as CASSFLAASYEQYF.

The chain has TRBV18 and TRBJ2-1; TRBD1 is a possible D gene (6 bases). Germline V CDR1 and CDR2: KGHSH, LQKENI. Between the trimmed V and J ends, which lost 3 bases and 7 bases, there was a span of 13 bases. This CDR3 is 14 amino acids long. CDR3 sequence (DNA): TGTGCCAGCTCACCGAACCAGGGGTCTAATGAGCAGTTCTTC. It specifies CASSPNQGSNEQFF.

This sequence joins TRBV5-7 and TRBJ1-1; tentative D call: TRBD1 (6 bases). TRBV5-7 is annotated as an ORF whose role is uncertain. Trimming took 2 bases from V and 5 from J, leaving 19 bases between them. CDR3 length: 16 amino acids. CDR3 sequence reads: CASSFQGRVGHTEAFF. The DNA for the CDR3 is TGTGCCAGCAGCTTTCAGGGGCGCGTTGGTCATACTGAAGCTTTCTTT.

V gene TRBV5-6 combines with J gene TRBJ2-5; the match to TRBD2 covers 8 bases. Germline V gene lookup returns CDR1 SGHDT and CDR2 YYEEEE. This CDR3 is 15 amino acids long. V lost 6 bases to trimming and J lost 4 bases; unmatched junction nucleotides: 11. The CDR3 nucleotides are TGTGCCAGCACAAAGGTCAGGCTAGCGGGAGAGACCCAGTACTTC. Its protein is CASTKVRLAGETQYF.

The chain joins TRBV29-1 to TRBJ1-1; D is ambiguous. Germline CDR1 is SQVTM and CDR2 is ANQGSEA. This CDR3 is built from 13 residues. V was shortened by 1 base and J by 0 bases, with 6 bases between the two germline ends. The chain's CDR3 is CSVEARVNTEAFF. The CDR3 nucleotides read TGCAGCGTTGAAGCCCGTGTGAACACTGAAGCTTTCTTT.

V and J are TRBV29-1 and TRBJ1-4; TRBD1 might be the D (6 bases). This CDR3 spans 13 amino acids. Germline CDR1 and CDR2: SQVTM and ANQGSEA. V shed 7 bases and J shed 4 bases, with 13 bases lying between them. The CDR3 nucleotides read TGCAGCGCCCTGGGACACGATAATGAAAAACTGTTTTTT. Translated: CSALGHDNEKLFF.

The chain uses TRBV28 and TRBJ2-7; D may be TRBD2 (6 bases). The V end was cut by 10 bases, the J end by 4 bases, with 17 bases between. The germline gives CDR1 MDHEN, CDR2 SYDVKM. The CDR3 runs 13 residues. CDR3 bases: TGTGCCATATCTCAGCCGGGGAGGTACGAGCAGTACTTC. This gives the protein CAISQPGRYEQYF. Based on the CDR3 plus reference TRBV28 and TRBJ2-7, the full variable domain is DVKVTQSSRYLVKRTGEKVFLECVQDMDHENMFWYRQDPGLGLRLIYFSYDVKMKEKGDIPEGYSVSREKKERFSLILESASTNQTSMYLCAISQPGRYEQYFGPGTRLTVT.

This clone occurred a few times. The chain combines TRBV5-6 with TRBJ1-1; 10 bases fit TRBD1. Germline V gene data show CDR1 as SGHDT and CDR2 as YYEEEE. J lost 6 bases, V lost 4 bases, and 9 bases had no gene match. CDR3 size: 15 residues. CDR3 nucleotides: TGTGCCAGCAGCGTACGACAGGGGGCGGGAGCTGAAGCTTTCTTT. This gives the protein CASSVRQGAGAEAFF.

The V and J genes are TRBV11-2 and TRBJ2-7; no definite D call. Trimming pared 3 bases from V and 2 bases from J, leaving 5 bases between. Germline assignment: CDR1 SGHAT and CDR2 FQNNGV. This CDR3 has 12 amino acids. The CDR3 spells CASSFGPYEQYF. The CDR3 DNA reads TGTGCCAGCAGCTTTGGCCCCTACGAGCAGTACTTC.

Remarks on this clone: At one end the junction does not follow the germline gene, possibly because of a read error. CDR3 region: CASSLGVNTEVFF. The CDR3 region has the DNA TGTGCCAGCAGTTTAGGAGTGAACACTGAAGTTTTCTTT. This chain connects TRBV27 to TRBJ1-1; no reliable D call. The germline gives CDR1 MNHEY, CDR2 SMNVEV (reference sequence). The CDR3 length is 13 residues.

The chain is built from TRBV7-3 and TRBJ2-5; D might be TRBD1 (7 bases). The germline V gene has CDR1 SGHTA and CDR2 FQGTGA. V lost 5 bases, J lost 1 base, and 14 bases lay in between. The CDR3 is made up of 15 amino acids. The CDR3 protein is CASSPGTAGQETQYF. CDR3 DNA sequence: TGTGCCAGCAGCCCCGGGACAGCGGGCCAAGAGACCCAGTACTTC.

V usage is TRBV27 and J usage is TRBJ1-5; the D gene is possibly TRBD1 (6 bases). Germline assignment: CDR1 MNHEY and CDR2 SMNVEV (reference sequence). Trimming shortened V by 5 bases and J by 6 bases, and 14 bases separated the two germline ends. The CDR3 sequence is 14 residues long. In DNA, the CDR3 is TGTGCCAGCAGTCCCCTCGGGGGGCTTCAGCCCCAGCATTTT. Residues: CASSPLGGLQPQHF.

The chain combines TRBV5-1 with TRBJ2-7; tentative D call: TRBD2 (6 bases). The CDR3 length is 14 residues. CDR1 is SGHRS and CDR2 is YFSETQ in the germline V gene. The V end lost 3 bases, the J end lost 4 bases, and 14 bases lay between the germline ends. The DNA of the CDR3 is TGCGCCAGCAGCTGGGGGGACGGCTTTTACGAGCAGTACTTC. Translation gives CASSWGDGFYEQYF.

V gene TRBV18 combines with J gene TRBJ1-1; TRBD1 might be the D (5 bases). The CDR3 consists of 14 residues. Germline lookup yields CDR1 KGHSH and CDR2 LQKENI. V shed 1 base and J shed 7 bases, with 13 bases lying between them. The CDR3 DNA follows: TGTGCCAGCTCACCACACCCCCCCAGGGTTGAAGCTTTCTTT. It is translated as CASSPHPPRVEAFF.